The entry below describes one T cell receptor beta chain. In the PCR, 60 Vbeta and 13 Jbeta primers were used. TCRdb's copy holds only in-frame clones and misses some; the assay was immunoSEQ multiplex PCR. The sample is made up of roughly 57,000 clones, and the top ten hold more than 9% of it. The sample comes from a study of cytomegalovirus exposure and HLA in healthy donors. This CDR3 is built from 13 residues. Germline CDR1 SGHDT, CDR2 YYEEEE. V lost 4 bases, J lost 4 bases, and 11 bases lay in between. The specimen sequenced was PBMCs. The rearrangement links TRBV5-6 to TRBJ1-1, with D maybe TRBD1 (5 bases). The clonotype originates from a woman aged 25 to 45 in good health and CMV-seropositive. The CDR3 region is CASSVGGITEAFF. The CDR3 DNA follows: TGTGCCAGCAGCGTTGGGGGGATCACTGAAGCTTTCTTT.